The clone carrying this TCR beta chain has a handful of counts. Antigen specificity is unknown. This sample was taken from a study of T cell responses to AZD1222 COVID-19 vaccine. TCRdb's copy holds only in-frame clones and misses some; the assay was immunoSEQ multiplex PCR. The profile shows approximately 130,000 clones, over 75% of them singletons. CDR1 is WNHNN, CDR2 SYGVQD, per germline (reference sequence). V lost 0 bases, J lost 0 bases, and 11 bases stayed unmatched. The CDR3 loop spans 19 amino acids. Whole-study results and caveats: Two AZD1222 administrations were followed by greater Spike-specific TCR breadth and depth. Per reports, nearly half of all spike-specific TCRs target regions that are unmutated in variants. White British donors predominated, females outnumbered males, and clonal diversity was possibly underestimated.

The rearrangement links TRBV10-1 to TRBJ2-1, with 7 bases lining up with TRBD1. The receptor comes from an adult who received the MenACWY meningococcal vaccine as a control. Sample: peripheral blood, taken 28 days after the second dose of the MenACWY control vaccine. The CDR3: CASSESTGGQASSYNEQFF. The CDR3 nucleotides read TGCGCCAGCAGTGAGTCGACGGGTGGACAGGCGAGCTCCTACAATGAGCAGTTCTTC.